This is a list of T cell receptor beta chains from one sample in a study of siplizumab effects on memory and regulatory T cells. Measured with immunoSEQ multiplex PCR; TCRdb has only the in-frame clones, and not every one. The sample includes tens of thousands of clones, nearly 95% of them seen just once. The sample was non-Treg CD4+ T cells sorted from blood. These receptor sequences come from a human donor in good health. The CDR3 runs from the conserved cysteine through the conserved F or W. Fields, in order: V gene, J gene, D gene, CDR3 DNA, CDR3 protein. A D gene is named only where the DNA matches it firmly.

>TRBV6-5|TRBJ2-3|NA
TGTGCCAGCAGGGAGTGGGGGGTCACAGATACGCAGTATTTT
CASREWGVTDTQYF
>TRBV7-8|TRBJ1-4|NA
TGTGCCAGCAGCTTAGGTTCCTCGGCAGGTTATGAAAAACTGTTTTTT
CASSLGSSAGYEKLFF
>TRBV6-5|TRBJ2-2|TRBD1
TGTGCCAGCAGTTCACCGGGACAGGGGAACACCGGGGAGCTGTTTTTT
CASSSPGQGNTGELFF
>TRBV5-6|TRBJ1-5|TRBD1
TGTGCCAGCAGCCCGCGGACAGGGCATCAGCCCCAGCATTTT
CASSPRTGHQPQHF
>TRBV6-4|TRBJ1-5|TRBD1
TGTGCCAGCAGCCAGGAGGGGGCGCCGGGTCAGCCCCAGCATTTT
CASSQEGAPGQPQHF
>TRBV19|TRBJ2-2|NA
TGTGCCAGTAGTATGGGGACAAACGAGCCGGCAGGGGAGCTGTTTTTT
CASSMGTNEPAGELFF
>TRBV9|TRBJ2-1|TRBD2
TGTGCCAGCAGCCCCGGGACTAGGGGGGATGAGCAGTTCTTC
CASSPGTRGDEQFF
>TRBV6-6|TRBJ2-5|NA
TGTGCCAGCAGCCCCCCGCCTGGGGGGGAGACCCAGTACTTC
CASSPPPGGETQYF
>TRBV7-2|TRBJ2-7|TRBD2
TGTGCCAGCAGCGGAGCTGGCACTAGCGGCCACGAGCAGTACTTC
CASSGAGTSGHEQYF
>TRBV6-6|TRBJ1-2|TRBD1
TGTGCCAGCAGTTCGAAAACAGGGGAGAAATATGGCTACACCTTC
CASSSKTGEKYGYTF
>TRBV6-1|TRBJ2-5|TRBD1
TGTGCCAGCAGATGGACAGGCCCAAGGACCCAGTACTTC
CASRWTGPRTQYF
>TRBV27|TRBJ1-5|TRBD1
TGTGCCAGCAGACAGGGGTGGAATCAGCCCCAGCATTTT
CASRQGWNQPQHF
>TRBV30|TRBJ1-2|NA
TGTGCCTGGAGGAGGGGGATGGGAGATTATGGCTACACCTTC
CAWRRGMGDYGYTF
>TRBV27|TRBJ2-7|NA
TGTGCCAGCAGCGCCCTAGACAGCACCTACGAGCAGTACTTC
CASSALDSTYEQYF
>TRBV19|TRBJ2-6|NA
TGTGCCAGTAGTATAGTTGGCACTCCTTTCTACTCTGGGGCCAACGTCCTGACTTTC
CASSIVGTPFYSGANVLTF
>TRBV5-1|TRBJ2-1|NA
TGCGCCAGCAGCTTGGCCGGGCAGGGGCGTAATGAGCAGTTCTTC
CASSLAGQGRNEQFF
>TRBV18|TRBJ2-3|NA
TGTGCCAGCTCATCCCAAACGAACACAGATACGCAGTATTTT
CASSSQTNTDTQYF
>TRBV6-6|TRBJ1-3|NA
TGTGCCAGCAGTTACTCTATCGGGGGAGGAAACACCATATATTTT
CASSYSIGGGNTIYF